This is a list of T cell receptor beta chains from one sample in a study of cytomegalovirus exposure and HLA in healthy donors. Sequencing used immunoSEQ multiplex PCR; TCRdb keeps in-frame clones, though not all of them. This repertoire includes nearly 200,000 clones. The sample consisted of PBMCs. The receptors were gathered from a boy younger than 18 in good health and CMV-seronegative. Both conserved end residues are part of each CDR3. Fields, in order: V gene, J gene, D gene, CDR3 length, CDR3 protein, CDR3 DNA. A D gene is named only where the DNA matches it firmly.

V gene: TRBV25-1
J gene: TRBJ2-3
D gene: TRBD2
CDR3 length: 15
CDR3 protein: CASSGGGRSTDTQYF
CDR3 DNA: TGTGCCAGCAGCGGGGGGGGTAGGAGCACAGATACGCAGTATTTT

V gene: TRBV2
J gene: TRBJ1-6
D gene: .
CDR3 length: 14
CDR3 protein: CASWRASGESPLHF
CDR3 DNA: TGTGCCAGCTGGCGGGCTTCGGGAGAATCACCCCTCCACTTT

V gene: TRBV2
J gene: TRBJ2-2
D gene: TRBD2
CDR3 length: 15
CDR3 protein: CASSPGGPGTGELFF
CDR3 DNA: TGTGCCAGCAGCCCGGGGGGGCCGGGCACCGGGGAGCTGTTTTTT

V gene: TRBV6-1
J gene: TRBJ2-7
D gene: .
CDR3 length: 15
CDR3 protein: CAGRYRDTRGYEQYF
CDR3 DNA: TGTGCCGGTCGTTACCGGGACACCAGAGGGTACGAGCAGTACTTC

V gene: TRBV5-6
J gene: TRBJ2-7
D gene: .
CDR3 length: 12
CDR3 protein: CASSWASYEQYF
CDR3 DNA: TGTGCCAGCAGCTGGGCCTCCTACGAGCAGTACTTC

V gene: TRBV13
J gene: TRBJ2-3
D gene: .
CDR3 length: 13
CDR3 protein: CASSTGSTDTQYF
CDR3 DNA: TGTGCCAGCAGCACGGGGAGCACAGATACGCAGTATTTT

V gene: TRBV4-1
J gene: TRBJ1-3
D gene: .
CDR3 length: 16
CDR3 protein: CASSSPGGEPGNTIYF
CDR3 DNA: TGCGCCAGCAGCTCCCCGGGGGGAGAGCCCGGAAACACCATATATTTT

V gene: TRBV15
J gene: TRBJ1-3
D gene: .
CDR3 length: 16
CDR3 protein: CATSRDQVLSGNTIYF
CDR3 DNA: TGTGCCACCAGCAGAGATCAGGTGCTCTCTGGAAACACCATATATTTT

V gene: TRBV7-9
J gene: TRBJ2-7
D gene: TRBD1
CDR3 length: 14
CDR3 protein: CASSLGQGDDEQYF
CDR3 DNA: TGTGCCAGCAGCTTAGGACAGGGGGACGACGAGCAGTACTTC

V gene: TRBV27
J gene: TRBJ2-1
D gene: .
CDR3 length: 15
CDR3 protein: CASAPQGFPYNEQFF
CDR3 DNA: TGTGCCAGCGCCCCCCAGGGCTTTCCCTACAATGAGCAGTTCTTC

V gene: TRBV18
J gene: TRBJ1-2
D gene: .
CDR3 length: 14
CDR3 protein: CASSPAGAEKGYTF
CDR3 DNA: TGTGCCAGCTCACCGGCGGGGGCGGAAAAGGGCTACACCTTC

V gene: TRBV7-6
J gene: TRBJ2-2
D gene: TRBD2
CDR3 length: 17
CDR3 protein: CASSAAVAGVNTGELFF
CDR3 DNA: TGTGCCAGCAGCGCCGCGGTAGCGGGGGTTAACACCGGGGAGCTGTTTTTT

V gene: TRBV12-5
J gene: TRBJ2-3
D gene: TRBD1
CDR3 length: 15
CDR3 protein: CASGETGGRSDTQYF
CDR3 DNA: TGTGCTAGTGGTGAGACAGGGGGCAGGTCAGATACGCAGTATTTT

V gene: TRBV6-1
J gene: TRBJ2-7
D gene: .
CDR3 length: 12
CDR3 protein: CAGFSGAGEQYF
CDR3 DNA: TGTGCAGGGTTTTCTGGTGCGGGCGAGCAGTACTTC

V gene: TRBV6-5
J gene: TRBJ2-5
D gene: .
CDR3 length: 16
CDR3 protein: CASSSLTGTGKETQYF
CDR3 DNA: TGTGCCAGCAGTTCCCTCACCGGGACTGGAAAAGAGACCCAGTACTTC

V gene: TRBV7-6
J gene: TRBJ2-1
D gene: TRBD2
CDR3 length: 15
CDR3 protein: CASSQSGGAMDEQFF
CDR3 DNA: TGTGCCAGCAGCCAGAGCGGGGGGGCCATGGATGAGCAGTTCTTC

V gene: TRBV19
J gene: TRBJ1-4
D gene: .
CDR3 length: 16
CDR3 protein: CASSTTHRSTNEKLFF
CDR3 DNA: TGTGCCAGTAGTACTACCCACAGGAGTACTAATGAAAAACTGTTTTTT

V gene: TRBV5-4
J gene: TRBJ1-2
D gene: TRBD1
CDR3 length: 15
CDR3 protein: CASSLAGRGTYGYTF
CDR3 DNA: TGTGCCAGCAGCTTGGCCGGCAGGGGGACCTATGGCTACACCTTC

V gene: TRBV6-5
J gene: TRBJ2-7
D gene: TRBD1
CDR3 length: 14
CDR3 protein: CASRVTGRTYEQYF
CDR3 DNA: TGTGCCAGCAGGGTGACAGGGCGGACCTACGAGCAGTACTTC

V gene: TRBV15
J gene: TRBJ1-5
D gene: .
CDR3 length: 15
CDR3 protein: CATSWGGERNQPQHF
CDR3 DNA: TGTGCCACCAGCTGGGGAGGGGAAAGAAATCAGCCCCAGCATTTT